This entry features one TCR beta chain sequence. Its antigen remains unidentified. The data originate from a study of T cells in Graves' hyperthyroidism and ophthalmopathy. Overall study: Peripheral blood specimens were obtained at initial diagnosis, prior to any treatment. Overall study results and limits: Separation of ophthalmopathy from stable hyperthyroidism was achieved by a 13 V-J model. Among clonotypes expanded in thyroid above 0.001, most were also found in blood. Ophthalmopathy was predicted by the model a median of approximately 6 months ahead of onset.

In germline, CDR1 is SGHTA, CDR2 FQGNSA. V lost 3 bases and J lost 14, with 17 bases in between. The CDR3 covers 13 residues. The CDR3 regions of TCR beta were amplified from RNA transcripts. The HTBI primer set served for first-round RT-PCR of the TCR CDR3. A single record per CDR3 protein comes from TCRdb applying MiXCR to the multiplex PCR reads. This sample has about 50,000 distinct CDR3 sequences, with roughly 49% found just once. The rearrangement uses TRBV7-2 and TRBJ1-5; D remains unclear. The clonotype was recovered from a woman in her twenties or thirties with Graves' ophthalmopathy. Sequencing used blood. The CDR3: CASSFSGRTYEHF. In nucleotides, the CDR3 is TGTGCCAGCAGCTTCAGTGGCAGAACCTACGAGCATTTT.